Following are 24 T cell receptor beta chains from one sample sequenced in a study of OX40 agonist ivuxolimab in advanced cancers. Clones were sequenced by immunoSEQ multiplex PCR, and TCRdb holds only the in-frame ones, with some missing. The sample has around 70,000 clones; around nine tenths are singletons. The sequencing here drew on CD4+ or CD8+ T cells sorted from blood, taken in a trial of the OX40 agonist ivuxolimab. These receptors all come from an adult with an advanced solid tumor such as melanoma, head and neck, liver or kidney cancer.

This clone was picked up a small number of times. This chain uses TRBV15 with TRBJ2-5, with TRBD2 matching over 13 bases. The CDR3 is made up of 17 amino acids. Germline V gives CDR1 LNHNV, CDR2 YYDKDF (reference sequence). The junction had 4 bases not matched to a gene; V was cut back by 1 base and J by 2 bases. The CDR3 sequence is CATSRGTSGGAQETQYF. CDR3 in DNA: TGTGCCACCAGCAGAGGCACTAGCGGGGGGGCACAAGAGACCCAGTACTTC.

The chain has TRBV4-2 and TRBJ1-6; D gene uncertain. Trimming pared 2 bases from V and 6 bases from J, leaving 11 bases between. The CDR3 loop spans 15 amino acids. CDR1 and CDR2 from the germline V gene are LGHNA and YNFKEQ. DNA for the CDR3: TGTGCCAGCAGCCAACGAGGCTCCCGTAATTCACCCCTCCACTTT. It specifies CASSQRGSRNSPLHF.

CDR3 in amino acids: CASKFGYEQYF. CDR3 nucleotides: TGTGCCAGCAAGTTCGGCTACGAGCAGTACTTC. The chain employs TRBV6-1 and TRBJ2-7; the D is unclear. Trimming cost V 7 bases and J 3 bases, with 7 bases left between them. Germline V gene sequence: CDR1 MNHNS, CDR2 SASEGT. The CDR3 sequence is 11 residues long.

The chain joins TRBV6-4 to TRBJ1-1; TRBD1 agrees at 7 bases. Per germline, CDR1 MRHNA and CDR2 SNTAGT. The ends lost 6 bases at V and 3 bases at J; junction bases unmatched: 4. This CDR3 has 13 amino acids. The DNA for the CDR3 is TGTGCCAGCAGCCGAACAGGGGACACTGAAGCTTTCTTT. This sequence encodes CASSRTGDTEAFF.

About this clone: At the DNA level, this CDR3 is encoded by other sequences in the same sample as well. This rearrangement joins TRBV28 to TRBJ1-1; D ambiguous. CDR1 and CDR2 from the germline V gene are MDHEN and SYDVKM. The CDR3 totals 15 residues. Trimming removed 5 bases at V and 2 bases at J, with 15 bases between. The CDR3 loop reads CASSPLGQINTEAFF. The CDR3 nucleotides read TGTGCCAGCAGTCCCCTAGGTCAGATAAACACTGAAGCTTTCTTT.

V gene TRBV27 combines with J gene TRBJ1-6, with TRBD1 identical over 7 bases. Germline CDR1 reads MNHEY; CDR2 reads SMNVEV (reference sequence). This CDR3 has 15 residues. V shed 8 bases and J 5 bases; nucleotides not matched to a gene: 9. In DNA form, the CDR3 reads TGTGCCAGCTCCCTGGGGGACAGCAATAATTCACCCCTCCACTTT. It codes for CASSLGDSNNSPLHF.

J is TRBJ2-1 and V is TRBV30; TRBD2 matches at 10 bases. The CDR3 totals 16 residues. Losses at the gene ends were 3 bases for V and 5 bases for J; bases not matched to a gene: 10. Germline loops: CDR1 GTSNPN, CDR2 SVGIG (reference sequence). CDR3 in DNA: TGTGCCTGGAGAGGCCTTGGACTAGCGGAGCACAATGAGCAGTTCTTC. Its translation: CAWRGLGLAEHNEQFF.

The table lists this clone with a count of one. The chain is built from TRBV18 and TRBJ2-1; D not resolved. The germline V gene has CDR1 KGHSH and CDR2 LQKENI. The ends were cut back, 2 bases at V and 0 bases at J, with 8 bases in the middle. This CDR3 comprises 15 residues. The chain's CDR3 is CASSPWQSSYNEQFF. DNA for the CDR3: TGTGCCAGCTCACCATGGCAGAGCTCCTACAATGAGCAGTTCTTC.

The V call is TRBV7-9, the J call TRBJ2-1; D perhaps matches TRBD2 (5 bases). This CDR3 is 13 amino acids long. Trimming cost V 10 bases and J 7 bases, with 17 bases left between them. Germline V gene data show CDR1 as SEHNR and CDR2 as FQNEAQ (reference sequence). In nucleotides, the CDR3 is TGTGCCACTCGACGGGGAGCTTTGAATGAGCAGTTCTTC. It translates to CATRRGALNEQFF.

This clone has just a few counts. CDR3 sequence: CASSLQGYTEAFF. CDR3 in DNA: TGTGCCAGCAGTTTACAGGGGTATACTGAAGCTTTCTTT. The chain couples TRBV27 to TRBJ1-1; D may be TRBD1 (6 bases). The germline CDR1 and CDR2 sequences are MNHEY and SMNVEV (reference sequence). V lost 2 bases and J 5 bases, leaving 9 bases between the germline ends. The CDR3 consists of 13 residues.

The gene calls are TRBV11-3 and TRBJ1-5, with D perhaps matching TRBD1 (5 bases). The CDR3 consists of 14 residues. The V end was cut by 5 bases, the J end by 7 bases, with 15 bases between. CDR1 is SGHNT and CDR2 is YENEEA in the germline V gene. CDR3 loop: CASSPDSGEQPQHF. The CDR3 DNA reads TGTGCCAGCAGCCCCGACAGCGGGGAGCAGCCCCAGCATTTT.

The rearrangement links TRBV7-9 to TRBJ1-1, with no clear D. This CDR3 region has 13 residues. The V end lost 1 base, the J end lost 1 base, and 4 bases lay between the germline ends. From germline, CDR1 is SEHNR and CDR2 FQNEAQ (reference sequence). This CDR3 is CASSLETNTEAFF. DNA for the CDR3: TGTGCCAGCAGCTTAGAAACGAACACTGAAGCTTTCTTT.

The chain links TRBV28 to TRBJ1-5; D is unresolved. CDR3 length: 12 amino acids. Trimming stripped 8 bases from V and 2 bases from J, with 7 bases between. The germline V gene encodes CDR1 MDHEN and CDR2 SYDVKM. The CDR3 region has the DNA TGTGCCAGCGAATCGGGCAATCAGCCCCAGCATTTT. Translation: CASESGNQPQHF.

V usage is TRBV2 and J usage is TRBJ1-1, with 7 bases matching TRBD1. The V segment lost 4 bases and the J segment 4 bases; nucleotides outside the gene matches: 3. This CDR3 comprises 13 residues. Germline CDR1 SNHLY, CDR2 FYNNEI. In DNA form, the CDR3 reads TGTGCCAGCAGTGGACAGGGAGGCACTGAAGCTTTCTTT. Residues: CASSGQGGTEAFF.

This rearrangement joins TRBV5-1 to TRBJ2-5; D not certain. The CDR3 is 12 amino acids. CDR1 is SGHRS and CDR2 is YFSETQ in the germline V gene. The V end was cut by 4 bases, the J end by 2 bases, with 6 bases between. This CDR3 is CASSPSQETQYF. The DNA for the CDR3 is TGCGCCAGCAGCCCAAGTCAAGAGACCCAGTACTTC.

The rearrangement uses TRBV4-2 and TRBJ2-3; maybe TRBD2 (6 bases). CDR3 length equals 14 residues. CDR1 LGHNA and CDR2 YNFKEQ come from the germline V gene. The V and J ends lost 1 base and 4 bases respectively, with 9 bases between them. The CDR3 here is CASSQGDSPDTQYF. CDR3 DNA: TGTGCCAGCAGCCAAGGGGACTCCCCAGATACGCAGTATTTT.

The V and J genes are TRBV18 and TRBJ2-7, with TRBD2 matching over 11 bases. J gave up 5 bases and V 2 bases, and 5 bases lay outside the gene matches. The CDR3 is 15 amino acids. The V gene's germline CDR1 is KGHSH and CDR2 LQKENI. The DNA of the CDR3 is TGTGCCAGCTCACCAAGACTAGCGGGACATGACGAGCAGTACTTC. Its protein product is CASSPRLAGHDEQYF.

The chain carries TRBV14 and TRBJ2-5; D is unclear. This CDR3 is 12 amino acids long. Germline-derived CDR1 and CDR2 are SGHDN and FVKESK. V lost 3 bases, J lost 11 bases, and 13 bases lay in between. The CDR3 region has the DNA TGTGCCAGCAGCCATATGAGCGAGAAGCAGTACTTC. This translates into CASSHMSEKQYF. Using reference TRBV14 and TRBJ2-5 for the parts outside the CDR3, the full variable domain is EAGVTQFPSHSVIEKGQTVTLRCDPISGHDNLYWYRRVMGKEIKFLLHFVKESKQDESGMPNNRFLAERTGGTYSTLKVQPAELEDSGVYFCASSHMSEKQYFGPGTRLLVL.

Comment on this clone: The junction departs from the called germline gene at one end, perhaps through a read error. The chain carries TRBV7-6 and TRBJ1-3, with D uncertain. The CDR3 totals 9 residues. Per germline, CDR1 SGHVS and CDR2 FNYEAQ. CDR3 nucleotide sequence: TGTGCCAGCAGCTTAGGGGGAGATTTT. Translated, it gives CASSLGGDF.

The rearrangement joins TRBV5-6 to TRBJ1-2, with D unclear. Trimming cost V 4 bases and J 2 bases, with 9 bases left between them. This CDR3 has 13 residues. Germline-derived CDR1 and CDR2 are SGHDT and YYEEEE. For the CDR3, the DNA is TGTGCCAGCAGCCCGGGGAGGAACTATGGCTACACCTTC. Its protein product is CASSPGRNYGYTF. The variable domain in full, completed from reference TRBV5-6 and TRBJ1-2, reads DAGVTQSPTHLIKTRGQQVTLRCSPKSGHDTVSWYQQALGQGPQFIFQYYEEEERQRGNFPDRFSGHQFPNYSSELNVNALLLGDSALYLCASSPGRNYGYTFGSGTRLTVV.

The CDR3 DNA reads as TGTGCCAGCATCCCCGCGGGGACAGACGGAAACACCATATATTTT. It codes for CASIPAGTDGNTIYF. V is TRBV28 and J is TRBJ1-3; 7 positions match TRBD1. V trimming: 7 bases; J trimming: 4 bases; junction bases outside the gene matches: 10. The CDR3 is 15 amino acids. Germline CDR1 reads MDHEN; CDR2 reads SYDVKM. Based on the CDR3 plus reference TRBV28 and TRBJ1-3, the full variable domain is DVKVTQSSRYLVKRTGEKVFLECVQDMDHENMFWYRQDPGLGLRLIYFSYDVKMKEKGDIPEGYSVSREKKERFSLILESASTNQTSMYLCASIPAGTDGNTIYFGEGSWLTVV.

The rearrangement links TRBV18 to TRBJ2-7, with D uncertain. The germline gives CDR1 KGHSH, CDR2 LQKENI. Trimming left V 2 bases short and J 9 bases short, with 17 bases between. The CDR3 is 14 residues long. This CDR3 is CASSPSQIETGQYF. For the CDR3, the DNA is TGTGCCAGCTCACCATCTCAGATTGAGACGGGGCAGTACTTC.

The rearrangement uses TRBV6-1 and TRBJ2-7; D is unclear. This CDR3 has 8 residues. Trimming took 7 bases from V and 12 from J, leaving 7 bases between them. CDR1 MNHNS and CDR2 SASEGT come from the germline V gene. The CDR3 nucleotides read TGTGCCAGCACTCTTCTGTACTTC. Translation: CASTLLYF.

The rearrangement uses TRBV7-3 and TRBJ1-3; D remains ambiguous. Deletions cut 1 base from V and 4 bases from J, with 11 bases between. The CDR3 is made up of 15 amino acids. The germline gives CDR1 SGHTA, CDR2 FQGTGA. The CDR3 here is CASSLSGVIGNTIYF. The CDR3 coding sequence is TGTGCCAGCAGCTTAAGCGGGGTCATCGGAAACACCATATATTTT.